Following are 18 T cell receptor beta chains from one sample sequenced in a study of T cells in Graves' hyperthyroidism and ophthalmopathy. It was RNA transcripts that yielded the amplified TCR beta CDR3 regions. First-round RT-PCR with HTBI primers amplified the TCR CDR3 region. In TCRdb, the multiplex PCR reads were re-called with MiXCR into one record per CDR3 protein. The repertoire has some 570,000 distinct CDR3 sequences, about 14% of them found once; the top ten carry about 6.6%. The material sequenced was blood. The receptors here all came from a woman aged 18-29 years with Graves' ophthalmopathy.

In its sample, this clonotype was seen a few times. The chain links TRBV20-1 to TRBJ1-4, with TRBD1 as a possible D gene (5 bases). Trimming shortened V by 3 bases and J by 5 bases, and 13 bases separated the two germline ends. The CDR3 loop spans 14 amino acids. Germline CDR1 is DFQATT and CDR2 is SNEGSKA (reference sequence). The CDR3 DNA follows: TGCAGTGCTAGCCTCAGACAGATCAATGAAAAACTGTTTTTT. Translation: CSASLRQINEKLFF.

This clonotype was detected ten times or more. The chain employs TRBV2 and TRBJ2-3; D remains ambiguous. The germline V gene encodes CDR1 SNHLY and CDR2 FYNNEI. The CDR3 runs 14 residues. Trimming pared 4 bases from V and 6 bases from J, leaving 14 bases between. Here the CDR3 DNA reads TGTGCCAGCAGTGGGGTTGACCTGGGGGATACGCAGTATTTT. Translation: CASSGVDLGDTQYF.

The sample holds many counts of this clonotype. This chain connects TRBV12-3 or TRBV12-4 to TRBJ1-5; D remains ambiguous. V shed 6 bases and J shed 0 bases, with 21 bases lying between them. There are 18 residues in the CDR3. CDR3 sequence (DNA): TGTGCCAGCAGCGGATATTCGGGGTCCGGAGATAGCAATCAGCCCCAGCATTTT. Residues: CASSGYSGSGDSNQPQHF.

The chain uses TRBV18 and TRBJ2-3; possibly TRBD2 for D (6 bases). Germline loops: CDR1 KGHSH, CDR2 LQKENI. Trimming took 5 bases from V and 2 from J, leaving 14 bases between them. This CDR3 has 15 amino acids. CDR3 sequence: CASSSPGLHTDTQYF. The CDR3 DNA sequence: TGTGCCAGCTCATCGCCGGGACTCCACACAGATACGCAGTATTTT.

This clonotype was counted many times. The chain is built from TRBV20-1 and TRBJ2-3; D is uncertain. Germline V gene data show CDR1 as DFQATT and CDR2 as SNEGSKA (reference sequence). The V end was cut by 6 bases, the J end by 0 bases, with 16 bases between. The length of the CDR3 is 15 residues. Here the CDR3 DNA reads TGCAGTGCAACCTCCCCGATGACTAGCACAGATACGCAGTATTTT. Protein sequence: CSATSPMTSTDTQYF.

This clonotype was observed at least ten times. The rearrangement joins TRBV24-1 to TRBJ2-7, with a weak D call TRBD2 (5 bases). Germline V gene data show CDR1 as KGHDR and CDR2 as SFDVKD. The CDR3 runs 13 residues. Trimming took off 4 bases at V and 7 bases at J, with 13 bases between the two ends. The CDR3 is CATSERRTGEQYF. In DNA, the CDR3 is TGTGCCACCAGTGAGCGACGGACGGGGGAGCAGTACTTC.

V and J are TRBV20-1 and TRBJ2-7, with D unclear. CDR1 and CDR2 (germline): DFQATT, SNEGSKA (reference sequence). The CDR3 is 13 amino acids. V was clipped by 4 bases and J by 2 bases, with 12 bases between them. CDR3 loop: CSATSSTAYEQYF. The DNA of the CDR3 is TGCAGTGCTACGTCATCGACGGCCTACGAGCAGTACTTC.

This clonotype was observed many times. V usage is TRBV28 and J usage is TRBJ2-2; 15 bases match TRBD2. V lost 6 bases to trimming and J lost 6 bases; unmatched junction nucleotides: 14. Germline lookup yields CDR1 MDHEN and CDR2 SYDVKM. The CDR3 sequence is 19 residues long. The CDR3 DNA reads as TGTGCCAGCAGCCCAGCCCTTGGACTAGCGGGAGGGTTACCCGGGGAGCTGTTTTTT. Encoded protein: CASSPALGLAGGLPGELFF.

This clonotype was counted ten times or more. CDR3 loop: CSAQTRLAGETGELFF. CDR3 sequence (DNA): TGCAGTGCTCAGACGCGCCTAGCGGGGGAAACCGGGGAGCTGTTTTTT. J is TRBJ2-2 and V is TRBV20-1; TRBD2 agrees at 10 bases. The CDR3 is made up of 16 amino acids. With 5 bases clipped from V and 5 bases from J, the junction kept 11 bases outside the gene matches. CDR1 DFQATT and CDR2 SNEGSKA come from the germline V gene (reference sequence).

A remark on this clonotype: Being one base from a much bigger clone, this may be a read error. The rearrangement joins TRBV6-5 to TRBJ2-7; 11 bases line up with TRBD2. The trim removed 5 bases at V and 7 bases at J, leaving 10 bases unmatched. The CDR3 runs 15 residues. The germline gives CDR1 MNHEY, CDR2 SVGAGI. CDR3 DNA sequence: TGTGCCAGCAGTCACACTAGCGGGAGTCTGAATGAGCAGTACTTC. Translated: CASSHTSGSLNEQYF.

This clonotype was seen only a few times. V usage is TRBV4-1 and J usage is TRBJ1-3; 7 bases line up with TRBD1. With 0 bases clipped from V and 7 bases from J, the junction kept 12 bases outside the gene matches. This CDR3 spans 17 amino acids. CDR1 is MGHRA, CDR2 YSYEKL, per germline. The CDR3 nucleotides are TGCGCCAGCAGCCAAGAACGACAGGGAGGAAGGCGGAACACCATATATTTT. Its protein product is CASSQERQGGRRNTIYF.

This clonotype came up many times. This chain joins TRBV24-1 and TRBJ2-7, with 8 bases matching TRBD2. After removal of 9 bases from V and 0 bases from J, the junction contained 9 bases not matched to a gene. CDR1 and CDR2 from the germline V gene are KGHDR and SFDVKD. CDR3 length equals 15 residues. The CDR3 protein is CATAPGGVISYEQYF. In DNA form, the CDR3 reads TGTGCCACCGCGCCGGGGGGGGTGATCTCCTACGAGCAGTACTTC.

V gene TRBV6-4 combines with J gene TRBJ1-2, with 8 bases matching TRBD1. Germline V gene lookup returns CDR1 MRHNA and CDR2 SNTAGT. V trimming: 11 bases; J trimming: 8 bases; junction bases outside the gene matches: 19. CDR3 length equals 15 residues. The CDR3 DNA reads TGTGCCGGCGGCCCAGGGGGCGATCGATTTGGAGGCTACACCTTC. It yields the protein CAGGPGGDRFGGYTF.

J is TRBJ2-2 and V is TRBV24-1; TRBD2 aligns across 11 bases. V dropped 3 bases and J dropped 6; count of bases not matched to a gene: 8. The CDR3 has 17 amino acids. Germline V gene sequence: CDR1 KGHDR, CDR2 SFDVKD. CDR3 in amino acids: CATSDISGRAIPGELFF. The DNA of the CDR3 is TGTGCCACCAGTGATATTAGCGGGAGGGCCATACCCGGGGAGCTGTTTTTT.

At least ten counts were recorded for this clonotype. The rearrangement links TRBV12-3 or TRBV12-4 to TRBJ2-7; 9 bases align to TRBD2. The CDR3 has 14 amino acids. Trimming at V came to 4 bases and at J to 5 bases, leaving 6 bases not matched to a gene. This chain's CDR3 is CASSSRTSENEQYF. The CDR3 nucleotides read TGTGCCAGCAGTTCCCGGACTAGCGAGAACGAGCAGTACTTC.

This clonotype occurred many times. CDR3 in DNA: TGTGCCAGCAGCCATCAGGCGGAGAGCACAGATACGCAGTATTTT. It codes for CASSHQAESTDTQYF. The chain links TRBV3-1 to TRBJ2-3; D unclear. This CDR3 spans 15 amino acids. Trimming took off 3 bases at V and 0 bases at J, with 10 bases between the two ends. Germline values: CDR1 LGHDT, CDR2 YNNKEL (reference sequence).

In this sample, this clonotype turned up a few times. The rearrangement uses TRBV30 and TRBJ2-2; 11 bases map to TRBD1. This CDR3 is 16 amino acids long. With V trimmed by 4 bases and J by 4 bases, 8 bases remained unmatched. The germline gives CDR1 GTSNPN, CDR2 SVGIG (reference sequence). This chain's CDR3 is CAWKVVGTGGTGELFF. The CDR3 region has the DNA TGTGCCTGGAAAGTGGTCGGGACAGGGGGCACCGGGGAGCTGTTTTTT.

This clonotype occurred a few times. This chain links TRBV4-1 with TRBJ2-3; D gene ambiguous. Deletions cut 2 bases from V and 4 bases from J, with 10 bases between. CDR3 length: 14 residues. Germline lookup yields CDR1 MGHRA and CDR2 YSYEKL. CDR3 loop: CASSQSSSADTQYF. The CDR3 bases are TGCGCCAGCAGCCAATCCTCCTCGGCAGATACGCAGTATTTT.